This TCR beta chain was sequenced in a study of OX40 agonist ivuxolimab in advanced cancers. Whole-study context: Patients were treated with intravenous ivuxolimab, dosed at 0.01 to 10 mg/kg and infused every 2 weeks.

The assay was immunoSEQ multiplex PCR, and TCRdb's table has in-frame clones only and misses some. Of about 66,000 clones listed, about 80% are singletons. Germline trimming cut 6 bases from V and 4 bases from J; bases unmatched to any gene: 11. CDR1 is LNHDA, CDR2 SQIVND, per germline (reference sequence). The CDR3 loop spans 16 amino acids. Sequenced here: CD4+ or CD8+ T cells sorted from blood, sampled in a trial of the OX40 agonist ivuxolimab. The chain uses TRBV19 and TRBJ2-2, with TRBD1 matching 7 bases. The sequence derives from an adult with an advanced solid tumor such as melanoma, head and neck, liver or kidney cancer. CDR3 protein: CASSKRRGQGTGELFF. The CDR3 nucleotides read TGTGCCAGTAGCAAGCGAAGGGGGCAAGGCACCGGGGAGCTGTTTTTT.